Shown below are 12 T cell receptor beta chains from a single sample sequenced in a study of blood T cell repertoires in COVID-19. Profiled with immunoSEQ multiplex PCR; TCRdb holds only in-frame clones, not every one. This table holds some 130,000 clones, 78% found once. The specimen sequenced was PBMCs or T cells enriched from blood (not recorded which). The receptor set was obtained from a woman between 45 and 60 years old who had recovered from COVID-19.

The V and J genes are TRBV24-1 and TRBJ1-2; D is uncertain. This CDR3 is 15 amino acids long. Germline loops: CDR1 KGHDR, CDR2 SFDVKD. Trimming removed 1 base at V and 4 bases at J, with 12 bases between. CDR3 in DNA: TGTGCCACCAGTGATTTTGTTTCGGGTAGCTATGGCTACACCTTC. It translates to CATSDFVSGSYGYTF.

The chain combines TRBV28 with TRBJ2-7; 9 bases are shared with TRBD1. The junction had 5 bases not matched to a gene; V was cut back by 5 bases and J by 6 bases. The germline V gene has CDR1 MDHEN and CDR2 SYDVKM. This CDR3 spans 13 amino acids. CDR3 amino acids: CASSGGTGPEQYV. CDR3 bases: TGTGCCAGCAGTGGCGGGACAGGGCCCGAGCAGTACGTC.

This sequence joins TRBV2 and TRBJ2-2; D uncertain. The germline CDR1 and CDR2 sequences are SNHLY and FYNNEI. The ends were cut back, 3 bases at V and 7 bases at J, with 18 bases in the middle. The CDR3 extends over 16 amino acids. CDR3 amino acids: CASSDSGRWLGGELFF. In DNA form, the CDR3 reads TGTGCCAGCAGTGACAGTGGCAGGTGGTTGGGCGGGGAGCTGTTTTTT. The full variable domain, completed using reference TRBV2 and TRBJ2-2, is EPEVTQTPSHQVTQMGQEVILRCVPISNHLYFYWYRQILGQKVEFLVSFYNNEISEKSEIFDDQFSVERPDGSNFTLKIRSTKLEDSAMYFCASSDSGRWLGGELFFGEGSRLTVL.

The chain links TRBV7-9 to TRBJ2-7; 7 bases fit TRBD1. The V and J ends lost 1 base and 0 bases, in that order; junction bases with no gene match: 3. CDR1 and CDR2 (germline): SEHNR, FQNEAQ (reference sequence). The CDR3 runs to 15 residues. DNA of the CDR3: TGTGCCAGCAGCTTAGGCAGGGGGAGCTCCTACGAGCAGTACGTC. It encodes CASSLGRGSSYEQYV.

The rearrangement uses TRBV4-1 and TRBJ2-1, with TRBD2 matching over 8 bases. Per germline, CDR1 MGHRA and CDR2 YSYEKL. V shed 3 bases, J shed 5 bases, and the junction held 6 bases outside the gene matches. This CDR3 has 15 amino acids. The CDR3 DNA is TGCGCCAGCAGCCATGATAGCGGGGTCGACAATGAGCAGTTCTTC. Its protein is CASSHDSGVDNEQFF.

The chain joins TRBV3-1 (or the pseudogene TRBV3-2) to TRBJ2-5; TRBD2 matches at 10 bases. Germline V gene data show CDR1 as LGHDT and CDR2 as YNNKEL (reference sequence). The CDR3 has 14 residues. J gave up 9 bases and V 0 bases, and 4 bases lay outside the gene matches. The CDR3 coding sequence is TGTGCCAGCAGCCAAGATAGAAGCGGGGGGGCCCAGTACTTC. Translation: CASSQDRSGGAQYF.

This rearrangement joins TRBV13 to TRBJ2-3; TRBD2 matches 8 bases. Unmatched junction bases numbered 11, after V lost 4 bases and J lost 2 bases. Germline CDR1 PRHDT, CDR2 FYEKMQ (reference sequence). The CDR3 totals 17 residues. The CDR3 is CASSSPLLAEYTDTQYF. The CDR3 nucleotides read TGTGCCAGCAGCTCGCCCCTACTAGCGGAATACACAGATACGCAGTATTTT.

This chain uses TRBV13 with TRBJ2-7; TRBD2 is a possible D gene (5 bases). The CDR3 is made up of 17 amino acids. Germline values: CDR1 PRHDT, CDR2 FYEKMQ (reference sequence). Trimming cost V 0 bases and J 5 bases, with 20 bases left between them. The CDR3: CASSLGTGNPDSDEQYF. DNA for the CDR3: TGTGCCAGCAGCTTAGGCACCGGGAACCCAGATAGTGACGAGCAGTACTTC.

This chain uses TRBV25-1 with TRBJ2-1; tentatively, D is TRBD2 (6 bases). Germline CDR1 and CDR2: MGHDK and SYGVNS. This CDR3 contains 16 residues. Trimming pared 4 bases from V and 2 bases from J, leaving 15 bases between. The CDR3, as DNA: TGTGCCAGCAGTGGGGTGGAGGGAGAGGCCTACAATGAGCAGTTCTTC. Protein: CASSGVEGEAYNEQFF.

This clone was observed a handful of times. V usage is TRBV29-1 and J usage is TRBJ2-5, with 8 bases matching TRBD1. This CDR3 has 14 residues. Germline CDR1 reads SQVTM; CDR2 reads ANQGSEA. The junction had 6 bases not matched to a gene; V was cut back by 2 bases and J by 4 bases. The CDR3 loop is CSVEPDRVRETQYF. The CDR3 region has the DNA TGCAGCGTTGAACCGGACAGGGTTAGAGAGACCCAGTACTTC.

The chain carries TRBV7-8 and TRBJ2-2, with D tentatively TRBD1 (7 bases). Trimming removed 2 bases from V and 8 bases from J, with 18 bases in between. Per the germline V gene, CDR1 is SGHVS and CDR2 is FQNEAQ. The CDR3 extends over 16 amino acids. Written as DNA, the CDR3 is TGTGCCAGCAGCTTATCAGGGGGAGGAACGCAAGGGGAGCTGTTTTTT. This translates into CASSLSGGGTQGELFF.

This chain connects TRBV6-2 or TRBV6-3 to TRBJ2-1; D may be TRBD2 (5 bases). Trimming left V 2 bases short and J 6 bases short, with 11 bases between. The length of the CDR3 is 14 residues. The germline V gene encodes CDR1 MNHEY and CDR2 SVGEGT. CDR3 DNA sequence: TGTGCCAGCAGTTACCTTTTGGGGAGCAATGAGCAGTTCTTC. Translating it yields CASSYLLGSNEQFF.